The 23 T cell receptor beta chains below were found in one sample sequenced in a study of shared T cell receptors in the human thymus. TCRdb keeps only in-frame clones here, not all; method: immunoSEQ multiplex PCR. Seen here are 600,000 to 900,000 clones, 75% to 90% observed once, and the top ten hold roughly 0.01%. The same data also contributed to another study, on human thymus T cells.

The specimen was thymocytes. Receptor source: a girl under three years old with a congenital heart defect.

This chain links TRBV11-2 with TRBJ1-4, with D maybe TRBD1 (5 bases). Germline values: CDR1 SGHAT, CDR2 FQNNGV. This CDR3 has 15 amino acids. Trimming took 3 bases from V and 10 from J, leaving 18 bases between them. The CDR3 coding sequence is TGTGCCAGCAGCTTTTCTGACGGGGGGAATAGAAAACTGTTTTTT. It encodes CASSFSDGGNRKLFF.

The J gene is TRBJ1-1, the V gene TRBV28; unclear D gene. CDR3 length: 11 amino acids. Trimming took 5 bases from V and 5 from J, leaving 6 bases between them. Looked up from germline, CDR1 is MDHEN and CDR2 is SYDVKM. The CDR3 coding sequence is TGTGCCAGCAGTGCGTGTACTGAAGCTTTCTTT. As protein: CASSACTEAFF.

The chain couples TRBV11-2 to TRBJ2-2; D ambiguous. The V gene's germline CDR1 is SGHAT and CDR2 FQNNGV. The germline V and J ends were trimmed by 0 bases and 6 bases, with 8 bases remaining between them. The CDR3 loop spans 14 amino acids. The CDR3 reads CASSLESSAGELFF. The CDR3 bases are TGTGCCAGCAGCTTAGAATCGTCGGCCGGGGAGCTGTTTTTT.

The chain's CDR3 is CASMGRDYEQYF. Written as DNA, the CDR3 is TGTGCCAGCATGGGGAGAGACTACGAGCAGTACTTC. The chain uses TRBV28 and TRBJ2-5; tentatively, D is TRBD2 (5 bases). The J call may be in error: the DNA end matches TRBJ2-7 better. The CDR3 contains 12 residues. Germline V gives CDR1 MDHEN, CDR2 SYDVKM.

About this clone itself: This specimen includes other DNA sequences encoding the same CDR3. The chain has TRBV6-5 and TRBJ1-2, with TRBD1 as a possible D gene (5 bases). The CDR3 covers 12 residues. The ends were cut back, 2 bases at V and 8 bases at J, with 9 bases in the middle. Germline V gives CDR1 MNHEY, CDR2 SVGAGI. The DNA of the CDR3 is TGTGCCAGCAGTTACCGCGGGGACGGCTACACCTTC. The encoded protein is CASSYRGDGYTF.

DNA of the CDR3: TGTGCCAGCAGGCTATACAGGGGAAGCTATGGCTACACCTTC. This sequence encodes CASRLYRGSYGYTF. The chain recombines TRBV6-5 with TRBJ1-2; 7 positions match TRBD1. Germline-derived CDR1 and CDR2 are MNHEY and SVGAGI. The ends lost 6 bases at V and 4 bases at J; junction bases unmatched: 8. CDR3 length equals 14 residues.

The rearrangement joins TRBV10-3 to TRBJ2-3, with 11 bases aligning to TRBD2. The germline gives CDR1 ENHRY, CDR2 SYGVKD. The CDR3 totals 17 residues. V lost 2 bases to trimming and J lost 2 bases; unmatched junction nucleotides: 6. The CDR3 spells CAISEGLAGGPTDTQYF. In DNA form, the CDR3 reads TGTGCCATCAGTGAGGGCCTAGCGGGGGGACCCACAGATACGCAGTATTTT.

The chain is built from TRBV7-3 and TRBJ2-7, with 12 bases matching TRBD2. The CDR3 has 20 amino acids. Germline assignment: CDR1 SGHTA and CDR2 FQGTGA. With V trimmed by 0 bases and J by 6 bases, 18 bases remained unmatched. The CDR3 is CASSLTPVALTSGGVSEQYF. The DNA for the CDR3 is TGTGCCAGCAGCTTAACTCCCGTGGCCCTGACTAGCGGGGGAGTCTCCGAGCAGTACTTC.

The chain joins TRBV27 to TRBJ1-1; 8 bases agree with TRBD1. The CDR3 totals 15 residues. Germline CDR1 MNHEY, CDR2 SMNVEV (reference sequence). V shed 2 bases and J 1 base; nucleotides not matched to a gene: 3. The CDR3 nucleotides are TGTGCCAGCAGTTTAATGCAGGGGGCGAACACTGAAGCTTTCTTT. The encoded protein is CASSLMQGANTEAFF.

This clone was seen only once. The chain links TRBV7-2 to TRBJ2-3; no reliable D call. Germline CDR1 SGHTA, CDR2 FQGNSA. V lost 4 bases and J lost 2, with 7 bases in between. This CDR3 has 13 amino acids. The CDR3 protein is CASSSSITDTQYF. DNA for the CDR3: TGTGCCAGCAGCTCCAGTATCACAGATACGCAGTATTTT.

The chain couples TRBV27 to TRBJ2-1, with a tentative D call TRBD2 (7 bases). The CDR3 consists of 15 residues. In germline, CDR1 is MNHEY, CDR2 SMNVEV (reference sequence). V shed 5 bases and J shed 2 bases, with 13 bases lying between them. The CDR3 nucleotides are TGTGCCAGCAGTCCCGGGGGGCCAACCTACAATGAGCAGTTCTTC. This sequence encodes CASSPGGPTYNEQFF.

V gene TRBV2 combines with J gene TRBJ2-5; TRBD2 matches 10 bases. Germline CDR1 and CDR2: SNHLY and FYNNEI. V trimming: 8 bases; J trimming: 2 bases; junction bases outside the gene matches: 2. CDR3 length: 13 amino acids. The CDR3 DNA reads as TGTGCCAGCCAGCGGGGGGGTCAAGAGACCCAGTACTTC. Encoded protein: CASQRGGQETQYF.

This chain joins TRBV19 and TRBJ1-2, with 9 bases fitting TRBD1. CDR1 is LNHDA and CDR2 is SQIVND in the germline V gene (reference sequence). This CDR3 region has 13 residues. Trimming took 7 bases from V and 8 from J; bases not matched to a gene: 8. Here the CDR3 DNA reads TGTGCCAGTACCTTATCGGACAGGGGCGGCTACACCTTC. This gives the protein CASTLSDRGGYTF. Based on the CDR3 plus reference TRBV19 and TRBJ1-2, the full variable domain is DGGITQSPKYLFRKEGQNVTLSCEQNLNHDAMYWYRQDPGQGLRLIYYSQIVNDFQKGDIAEGYSVSREKKESFPLTVTSAQKNPTAFYLCASTLSDRGGYTFGSGTRLTVV.

This clone has a single count. The chain is built from TRBV9 and TRBJ2-7; possibly TRBD2 for D (6 bases). There are 16 residues in the CDR3. V lost 0 bases and J 6 bases, leaving 19 bases between the germline ends. Per germline, CDR1 SGDLS and CDR2 YYNGEE. The CDR3: CASSVDERRRGGEQYF. CDR3 nucleotide sequence: TGTGCCAGCAGCGTAGATGAAAGGCGGCGGGGTGGCGAGCAGTACTTC.

V and J are TRBV18 and TRBJ1-5, with D unresolved. The CDR3 runs to 14 residues. Per germline, CDR1 KGHSH and CDR2 LQKENI. V lost 0 bases, J lost 4 bases, and 7 bases lay in between. The CDR3 DNA follows: TGTGCCAGCTCACCACCCGAGGGTAATCAGCCCCAGCATTTT. This gives the protein CASSPPEGNQPQHF.

The rearrangement uses TRBV13 and TRBJ2-6, with 9 bases identical to TRBD2. The V segment lost 1 base and the J segment 2 bases; nucleotides outside the gene matches: 18. Looked up from germline, CDR1 is PRHDT and CDR2 is FYEKMQ (reference sequence). This CDR3 is 22 amino acids long. CDR3 region: CASSLVRGRRGGVLTGANVLTF. In nucleotides, the CDR3 is TGTGCCAGCAGCTTAGTTAGGGGCCGGCGGGGGGGCGTTCTCACTGGGGCCAACGTCCTGACTTTC.

This clone was counted once. DNA of the CDR3: TGTGCCAGCAGTGAACAGTTACAAGAGACCCAGTACTTC. This codes for CASSEQLQETQYF. The genes are TRBV25-1 and TRBJ2-5; D unclear. Germline CDR1 and CDR2: MGHDK and SYGVNS. This CDR3 has 13 residues. V lost 2 bases and J lost 2, with 6 bases in between.

This chain connects TRBV7-2 to TRBJ1-5, with D possibly matching TRBD1 (5 bases). CDR1 and CDR2 from the germline V gene are SGHTA and FQGNSA. The CDR3 totals 14 residues. V lost 1 base, J lost 6 bases, and 10 bases lay in between. In nucleotides, the CDR3 is TGTGCCAGCAGCTTAGTCTACAGGTCTCAGCCCCAGCATTTT. Amino acids: CASSLVYRSQPQHF.

This clone showed up just a few times. V usage is TRBV5-4 and J usage is TRBJ2-7; TRBD1 aligns across 9 bases. V lost 1 base to trimming and J lost 2 bases; unmatched junction nucleotides: 7. The CDR3 has 16 amino acids. From germline, CDR1 is SGHNT and CDR2 YYREEE (reference sequence). Written as DNA, the CDR3 is TGTGCCAGCAGCTTGTCGGCCGGGACAGGGCCCTACGAGCAGTACTTC. This codes for CASSLSAGTGPYEQYF.

The chain has TRBV27 and TRBJ2-5; tentatively, D is TRBD1 (6 bases). Germline V gives CDR1 MNHEY, CDR2 SMNVEV (reference sequence). Trimming pared 2 bases from V and 5 bases from J, leaving 12 bases between. This CDR3 has 14 residues. The CDR3 region is CASSLRGQGETQYF. DNA of the CDR3: TGTGCCAGCAGTTTAAGAGGTCAGGGGGAGACCCAGTACTTC.

The chain employs TRBV6-6 and TRBJ2-5; D possibly corresponds to TRBD1 (7 bases). V was trimmed by 5 bases and J by 6 bases, leaving 22 bases between them. The CDR3 sequence is 16 residues long. Germline values: CDR1 MNHNY, CDR2 SVGAGI (reference sequence). The CDR3 loop reads CASSRRQGVGGKTQYF. CDR3 nucleotides: TGTGCCAGCAGTCGCCGACAGGGCGTGGGGGGCAAGACCCAGTACTTC.

The chain couples TRBV5-6 to TRBJ1-2; TRBD1 aligns across 9 bases. CDR1 and CDR2 from the germline V gene are SGHDT and YYEEEE. Unmatched junction bases numbered 10, after V lost 4 bases and J lost 3 bases. There are 16 residues in the CDR3. The CDR3 protein is CASSLMGQGTDYGYTF. In DNA, the CDR3 is TGTGCCAGCAGCCTAATGGGACAGGGCACCGACTATGGCTACACCTTC.

This clone was observed a handful of times. The chain couples TRBV4-3 to TRBJ2-7; D uncertain. V lost 4 bases to trimming and J lost 0 bases, with 7 bases between them. The CDR3 consists of 13 residues. CDR1 LGHNA and CDR2 YSLEER come from the germline V gene. CDR3 DNA sequence: TGCGCCAGCAGCCCCCCGGGCTCCTACGAGCAGTACTTC. Translated: CASSPPGSYEQYF.